This T cell receptor (beta chain) was documented in a study of response to subunit inactivated influenza vaccine. The study's findings and limits: T cells newly recruited by each seasonal influenza vaccination are few, the authors suggested.

A few counts support this clonotype. The antigen remains unidentified. TCRdb analysed the RT-PCR reads with MiXCR anew, one entry per CDR3 protein. The data show 700,000 to 900,000 distinct CDR3 sequences, 21% seen once. V trimming: 6 bases; J trimming: 4 bases; junction bases outside the gene matches: 10. This CDR3 contains 15 residues. CDR1 and CDR2 (germline): DFQATT, SNEGSKA (reference sequence). Sample: PBMCs from blood, taken less than 6 days after vaccination. This chain links TRBV20-1 with TRBJ1-1; 11 nucleotides agree with TRBD1. This clonotype was sampled from a man aged 45 to 65 who received an inactivated influenza vaccine. Here the CDR3 reads CSAAGTGGWSTEAFF. DNA for the CDR3: TGCAGTGCCGCCGGGACAGGGGGGTGGTCCACTGAAGCTTTCTTT.